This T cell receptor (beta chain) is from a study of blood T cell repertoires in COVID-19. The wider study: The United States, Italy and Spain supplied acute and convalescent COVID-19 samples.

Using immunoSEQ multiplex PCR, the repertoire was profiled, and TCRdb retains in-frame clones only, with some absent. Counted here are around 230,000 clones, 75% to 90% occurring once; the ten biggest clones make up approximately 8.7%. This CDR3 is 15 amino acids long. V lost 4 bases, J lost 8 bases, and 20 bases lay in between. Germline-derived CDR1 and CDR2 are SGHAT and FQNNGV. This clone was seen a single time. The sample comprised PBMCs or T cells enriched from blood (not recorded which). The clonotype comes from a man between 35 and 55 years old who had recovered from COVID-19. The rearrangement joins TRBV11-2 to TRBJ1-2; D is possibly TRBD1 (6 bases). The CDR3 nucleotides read TGTGCCAGCAGCTCCCAAGGCACAGGGCTTCGGGGCTACACCTTC. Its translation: CASSSQGTGLRGYTF. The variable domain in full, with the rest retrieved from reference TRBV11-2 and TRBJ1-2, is EAGVAQSPRYKIIEKRQSVAFWCNPISGHATLYWYQQILGQGPKLLIQFQNNGVVDDSQLPKDRFSAERLKGVDSTLKIQPAKLEDSAVYLCASSSQGTGLRGYTFGSGTRLTVV.